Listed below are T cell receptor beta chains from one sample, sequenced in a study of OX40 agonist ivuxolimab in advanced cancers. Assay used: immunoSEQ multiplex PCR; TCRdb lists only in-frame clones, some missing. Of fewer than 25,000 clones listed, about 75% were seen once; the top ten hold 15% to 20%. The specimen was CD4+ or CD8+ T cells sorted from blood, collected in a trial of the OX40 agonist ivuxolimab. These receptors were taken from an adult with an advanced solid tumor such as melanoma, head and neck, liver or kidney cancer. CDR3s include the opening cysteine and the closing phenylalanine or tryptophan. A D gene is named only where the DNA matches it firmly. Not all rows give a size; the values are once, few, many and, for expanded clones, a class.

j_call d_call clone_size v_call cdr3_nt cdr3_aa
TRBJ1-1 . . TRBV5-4 TGTGCCTCGGGGAGTGAGGGGACTGAAGCTTTCTTT CASGSEGTEAFF
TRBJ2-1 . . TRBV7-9 TGTGCCAGCAGCTTAGCGTCGATAAATGAGCAGTTCTTC CASSLASINEQFF
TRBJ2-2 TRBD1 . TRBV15 TGTGCCACCAGTCCAGGGGGCCCAAAGCTGTTTTTT CATSPGGPKLFF
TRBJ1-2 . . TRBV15 TGTGCCACCAGTAGACTTACAGGGCCCTATGGCTACACCTTC CATSRLTGPYGYTF
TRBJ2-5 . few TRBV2 TGTGCCAGCACTTTCGGAGTGGAAGAGACCCAGTACTTC CASTFGVEETQYF
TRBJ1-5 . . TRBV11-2 TGTGCCAGCAGCTTAGATAGCTATGGCAGTGAAAATCAGCCCCAGCATTTT CASSLDSYGSENQPQHF
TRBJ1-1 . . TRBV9 TGTGCCAGCGGGCAAGGGACCATGAGTGACACTGAAGCTTTCTTT CASGQGTMSDTEAFF
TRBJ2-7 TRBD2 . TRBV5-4 TGTGCCAGCAGCTTCGTAGCGGGGGACTACGAGCAGTACTTC CASSFVAGDYEQYF
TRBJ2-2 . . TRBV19 TGTGCCAGTAGGCAAGGTTCCGGGGAGCTGTTTTTT CASRQGSGELFF
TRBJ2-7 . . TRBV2 TGTGCCAGCAAGATTCTAGCGATAGGGATAGACTACGAGCAGTACTTC CASKILAIGIDYEQYF
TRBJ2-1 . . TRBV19 TGTGCCAGCGCCCCTTCCAACTACAATGAGCAGTTCTTC CASAPSNYNEQFF
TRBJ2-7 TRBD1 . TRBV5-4 TGTGCCAGCAGCTTGGGACAGGGGGGCTACGAGCAGTACTTC CASSLGQGGYEQYF
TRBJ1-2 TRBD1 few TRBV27 TGTGCCAGCAGAGGGGCCGGCGGACAGGGAGACTATGGCTACACCTTC CASRGAGGQGDYGYTF
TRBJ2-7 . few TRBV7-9 TGTGCCAGCAGCACACCTAGCGGGACAGGTACCTACGAGCAGTACTTC CASSTPSGTGTYEQYF
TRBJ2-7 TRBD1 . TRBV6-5 TGTGCCAGCAGTTGGACAGGAAAAGGGTACGAGCAGTACTTC CASSWTGKGYEQYF
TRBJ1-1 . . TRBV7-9 TGTGCCAGCACCCCGGGGGTCCGGACTGAAGCTTTCTTT CASTPGVRTEAFF
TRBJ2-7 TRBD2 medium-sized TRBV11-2 TGTGCCAGCAGCTTACGGGACCGGACTAGCGGGGACTACGAGCAGTACTTC CASSLRDRTSGDYEQYF
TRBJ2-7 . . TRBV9 TGTGCCAGCAGCCCAGGGGAGGGGTTATCATACTACGAGCAGTACTTC CASSPGEGLSYYEQYF
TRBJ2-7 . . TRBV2 TGTGCCAGCAGCTCAGACAGGATCTCCTACGAGCAGTACTTC CASSSDRISYEQYF
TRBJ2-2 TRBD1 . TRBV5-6 TGTGCCAGCAGCTTGGCCAACACAGGGGGCCTGACCGGGGAGCTGTTTTTT CASSLANTGGLTGELFF
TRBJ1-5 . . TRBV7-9 TGTGCCAGCAGCTTAGACGGGGACAGCAATCAGCCCCAGCATTTT CASSLDGDSNQPQHF
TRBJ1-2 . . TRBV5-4 TGTGCCAGCAGCTTGCTCTTGGCGAATGCTGGCTACACCTTC CASSLLLANAGYTF
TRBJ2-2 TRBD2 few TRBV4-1 TGCGCCAGCAGCGAAGACTCCCCACTAGCGCAGACCGGGGAGCTGTTTTTT CASSEDSPLAQTGELFF
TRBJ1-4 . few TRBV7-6 TGTGCCAGCACCCCAGAGGGCGCTGAAAAACTGTTTTTT CASTPEGAEKLFF
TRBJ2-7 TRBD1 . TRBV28 TGTGCCAGCAGTTTATCGACCGGGACAGGGGTCTACGAGCAGTACTTC CASSLSTGTGVYEQYF
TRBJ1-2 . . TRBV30 TGTGCCTGGCAAACAGGGAGGAATGGCTACACCTTC CAWQTGRNGYTF
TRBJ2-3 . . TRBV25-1 TGTGCCACTACAGACTGGAGCACAGATACGCAGTATTTT CATTDWSTDTQYF
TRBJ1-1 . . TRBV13 TGTGCCAGCAGCGTAACAGGAGGAGCTTTCTTT CASSVTGGAFF
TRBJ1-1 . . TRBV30 TGTGCCTGGAGTGAACAGGGTGGTACTGAAGCTTTCTTT CAWSEQGGTEAFF
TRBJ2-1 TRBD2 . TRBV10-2 TGCGCCAGCAGTGAGGGTTATGTGTATGGCACTAGCGGAAACAATGAGCAGTTCTTC CASSEGYVYGTSGNNEQFF
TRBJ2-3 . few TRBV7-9 TGTGCCAGCAGCCCAGGTGAGGACTTCAACACAGATACGCAGTATTTT CASSPGEDFNTDTQYF
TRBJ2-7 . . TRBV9 TGTGCCAGCGCGAGGGGTTGGGGGCTGTCCTACGAGCAGTACTTC CASARGWGLSYEQYF
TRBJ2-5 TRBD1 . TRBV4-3 TGCGCCAGCAGCCAAGATCAGGGGGCAGGTGAGACCCAGTACTTC CASSQDQGAGETQYF
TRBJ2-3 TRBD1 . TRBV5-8 TGTGCCAGCAGCTTGCCCGGGACAGGATTAGATACGCAGTATTTT CASSLPGTGLDTQYF
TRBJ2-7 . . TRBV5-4 TGTGCCAGCAGCCGTCTCGGGACATCAACAGCCTACGAGCAGTACTTC CASSRLGTSTAYEQYF
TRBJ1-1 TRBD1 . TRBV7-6 TGTGCCAGCAGCTTAGGGACAGGGTTGATTGAAGCTTTCTTT CASSLGTGLIEAFF
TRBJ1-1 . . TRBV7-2 TGTGCCAGCAGCCCCACAGGGCGGCCTGAAGCTTTCTTT CASSPTGRPEAFF
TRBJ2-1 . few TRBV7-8 TGTGCCAGCAGCCCAGACAGCCACAATGAGCAGTTCTTC CASSPDSHNEQFF
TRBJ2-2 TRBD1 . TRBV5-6 TGTGCCAGCAGCTGGGGGACAGGGGGCTTCACCGGGGAGCTGTTTTTT CASSWGTGGFTGELFF
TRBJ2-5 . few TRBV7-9 TGTGCCAGCAGCAACCCCACAGCCACGGAGACCCAGTACTTC CASSNPTATETQYF
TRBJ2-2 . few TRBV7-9 TGTGCCAGCAGCCCTCAGGGTTCGAACACCGGGGAGCTGTTTTTT CASSPQGSNTGELFF
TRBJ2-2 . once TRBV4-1 TGCGCCAGCAGGGGCGATAGGGTTTCGGAGACCGGGGAGCTGTTTTTT CASRGDRVSETGELFF
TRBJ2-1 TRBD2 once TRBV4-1 TGCGCCAGCAGCCAAGAGAGGCGGGAGAGTCATGAGCAGTTCTTC CASSQERRESHEQFF
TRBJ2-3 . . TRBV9 TGTGCCAGCAGCGTAGCACGTGCGGATACGCAGTATTTT CASSVARADTQYF
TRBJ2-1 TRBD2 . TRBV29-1 TGCAGCGTTAAAAGTAGCGGGAGAGTTTACAATGAGCAGTTCTTC CSVKSSGRVYNEQFF